The sequence of this T cell receptor beta chain was determined in a study of OX40 agonist ivuxolimab in advanced cancers. As for the study more broadly: Ivuxolimab, which targeted the costimulatory receptor OX40 (CD134), was an agonistic, fully human IgG2 monoclonal antibody. Among the roughly 52 dose-escalation patients, some 20 had hepatocellular carcinoma, roughly 15 melanoma, 9 renal cell carcinoma and 9 head and neck cancer. The point of sequencing TCRbeta in the periphery was to test whether ivuxolimab changed TCR sequence diversity and drove clonal T-cell expansion. In the dose-escalation cohort, approximately 80% of patients were male, and the mean age was around 60 years with a range of roughly 23 to 79. The paper describes the monotherapy dose-escalation part (N = 52 patients) of the phase I trial of ivuxolimab. Patients were allowed to have had prior anti-PD-1, anti-PD-L1 or anti-CTLA-4 therapy, and more than 35% of the dose-escalation patients had been treated with checkpoint inhibitors. Intravenous ivuxolimab was administered to patients every 2 weeks at six dose levels: 0.01, 0.1, 0.3, 1.5, 3 and 10 mg/kg. Partial responses occurred in three dose-escalation patients, of whom one had hepatocellular carcinoma and two had cutaneous melanoma. Points the paper makes about the study in general: On average, CD8+ T cells showed more expanded clones than CD4+ T cells after ivuxolimab. Low levels of normalized T-cell clonal expansion were also seen in some patients who did not respond. Clonal expansion of both CD4+ and CD8+ blood T cells was observed from baseline to week 6 at doses 0.1 to 3.0 mg/kg. In the 0.1-3.0 mg/kg groups, partial responders had among the lowest normalized peripheral clonal expansion, particularly in CD8+ T cells. Which antigens the clonally expanded peripheral T cells were specific for was not determined.

The germline V gene (reference sequence) specifies SGHNT as CDR1 and YYREEE as CDR2. The CDR3 runs 15 residues from the cysteine to the phenylalanine. The sequence is cut down to CDR3 DNA, 45 bases in frame from base 1. V and J are trimmed by 4 bases and 5 bases, and the gene matches miss 11 bases of the junction. With respect to this clone: This receptor's antigen is unknown. Per-base qualities were not stored, and no clone one base away is much larger.

Genomic DNA was isolated from the sorted cells so that the TCRbeta CDR3 region could be sequenced. The immunoSEQ Assay was used to sequence the TCRbeta CDR3 regions. The immuneACCESS repertoire file appears here via TCRdb, limited to in-frame rearrangements. These files lack a portion of the clones; in checked studies, under half of the deficit traces to unresolved V genes, and the cause of the others is not known. The sample data list fewer than 80,000 clones, and about 88% of these were observed just once. Roughly 4.2% of the sample is taken by the ten largest. Patients with autoimmune disease history or receiving systemic immunosuppression were excluded from the trial. Peripheral blood for TCR sequencing was collected from all dose cohorts at baseline, on cycle 4 day 1, and on cycle 7 day 1. The samples were drawn from a first-in-human, open-label, multicenter phase I dose-escalation trial of ivuxolimab. The trial enrolled adults with locally advanced or metastatic head and neck squamous cell, hepatocellular, melanoma or renal cell carcinoma. Before TCR sequencing, CD4+ and CD8+ T cells were separately sorted from peripheral blood.

This chain is built from TRBV5-4 and TRBJ2-5; 7 nucleotides in the junction match TRBD2. The origin of this receptor is an adult with an advanced solid tumor such as melanoma, head and neck, liver or kidney cancer. The sample was CD4+ or CD8+ T cells sorted from blood, taken in a trial of the OX40 agonist ivuxolimab. CDR3 loop: CASSRGPGEGETQYF. The DNA sequence is as follows: TGTGCCAGCAGCCGCGGCCCCGGGGAGGGGGAGACCCAGTACTTC.